This T cell receptor beta chain was observed in a study of shared clonotypes between healthy human individuals (TCRdb year 2020). With regard to the full study: A few men and two women, aged 18 to 49 years, made up the cohort. Libraries were prepared and TCR repertoires were sequenced by different laboratories using diverse techniques, in order to increase sequencing depth and limit assay-specific biases. To estimate repertoire size and how much clonotypes are shared between individuals, the study performed deep sequencing of blood TCR repertoires from 4 to 6 healthy adults. Per donor, three plates each were used for CD4 naive and CD4 memory, two for CD8 naive, and one for CD8 memory. Each donor's leukapheresis produced roughly between roughly 0.94 and 9.5 billion PBMCs. Findings and caveats that apply to the study as a whole: About 5% of naive CD4, around 4% of naive CD8, 2.3% of memory CD4, and around 0.4% of memory CD8 clonotypes were shared across several donors. Sampling was restricted to blood, and TCR repertoires in tissues likely differ from the TCR repertoires found in blood. Estimated clonotype richness was generally larger for naive than for memory subsets. Rarefaction of sorted-subset datasets indicated incomplete sequencing despite the large sequencing depth. Clonotypes shared by all four sorted-subset donors showed higher generation probabilities than non-shared clonotypes. Because the study included a small number of donors, the genetic and exposure-history diversity represented was limited. Pairwise subsampling led to the expectation that sequencing depth would affect the degree of clonotype sharing among donors.

Using the deep immunoSEQ assay, multiplex PCR amplified TCR CDR3 regions from genomic DNA. Extracted genomic DNA from each cell subset was distributed evenly across all wells of several immunoSEQ 96-well plates, and each plate was treated as a replicate. Each replicate PCR for sorted subsets received about 210 ng genomic DNA, equal to roughly 33,000 T cell genomes. Purified libraries were quantified with a Qubit 3.0 fluorometer, sized on a Bioanalyzer 2100, and re-quantified with the KAPA Library Quantification kit. Every immunoSEQ 96-well plate was sequenced on a dedicated single-read 150-cycle Illumina NextSeq 550 flow cell. In the authors' own workflow: Because the immunoSEQ output included only junctional sequences and no quality scores, the filtering could not be the same as the filtering used for full-length reads. To assign V/J genes and CDR3, sequences were annotated against IMGT germline references using PyIR, a Python wrapper for IgBLAST v1.9. Any read was removed if the V/J assignment was weak (E-value above 1e-6), the CDR3 was missing, or the read contained stop codons, out-of-frame junctions, or ambiguous translated residues. A V3J clonotype was defined by an identical inferred V gene, J gene, and CDR3 amino acid sequence. The percentage overlap between two repertoires was calculated by dividing the number of shared unique clonotypes by the size of the smaller repertoire. Richness of each repertoire was evaluated using RTK rarefaction, the Chao1 estimator, and Recon v2.1 estimates of unobserved clonotypes. Generation probabilities were computed with OLGA for all TCRbeta clonotypes obtained by the gDNA method from a handful of donors. In TCRdb, the immuneACCESS table is reduced to in-frame sequences with V and J assigned. These tables do not hold every clone; where another copy was compared, an unresolved V gene accounts for under half, and the others remain unexplained. V and J calls and clone size come straight from that table; D and trimming were deduced from the DNA. The sample table shows about 2.4 million clones, and 93% are seen once. In total, the top ten clones hold roughly 0.39% of the sample.

As for this clone: The antigen this receptor binds is unknown. No clone much larger than this one lies a single base away; base qualities are absent.

The donors were healthy, HIV-negative adults who had no recently reported acute infections or vaccinations. Every donor was a Caucasian adult living in Nashville, Tennessee, USA. CD4+ T cells were enriched through magnetic negative selection, after which naive cells were positively selected on CD45RA and the remaining negative fraction served as the memory subset. Blood was obtained by leukapheresis, after which PBMCs were separated by Ficoll-Histopaque density gradient centrifugation and cryopreserved in liquid nitrogen vapor phase. Purity and quantity of every magnetically sorted T cell population were checked by analytical flow cytometry. From each sorted fraction, genomic DNA was isolated and quantified by UV absorbance on a Nanodrop 2000c. The germline V gene specifies SGHDT as CDR1 and YYEEEE as CDR2. Inclusive of the bounding cysteine and phenylalanine, the CDR3 is 13 residues long. The read is trimmed to its CDR3 DNA, 39 bases read in frame from base 1.

The sequenced sample consisted of naive CD4+ T cells from PBMCs. The cell subset or site label of this sample denotes: CD45RA+ positively selected. The receptor comes from a man aged 18 to 30 in good health. Some clones in this sample may be carry-over from other donors' samples. The rearrangement joined TRBV5-6 to TRBJ2-5; a tentative D match to TRBD1 spans 5 bases. The J call may be in error: the DNA end matches TRBJ2-7 better. CDR3 reads: CASSLQASYEQYF. In nucleotide form, the sequence is TGTGCCAGCAGCTTACAGGCATCCTACGAGCAGTACTTC.